The 8 T cell receptor beta chains below come from one sample, sequenced in a study of blood T cell repertoires in COVID-19. This table comes from immunoSEQ multiplex PCR, and its TCRdb copy is limited to in-frame clones, with some not included. The sample holds roughly 350,000 clones, more than 70% seen once. Material for sequencing was peripheral blood. These receptors all stem from a woman aged 70-85 years with COVID-19, enrolled during active disease.

The genes are TRBV29-1 and TRBJ1-3; 7 nucleotides agree with TRBD1. Trimming removed 5 bases from V and 1 base from J; junction bases left unmatched: 2. The CDR3 length is 13 residues. In germline, CDR1 is SQVTM, CDR2 ANQGSEA. The CDR3 sequence: CSVLQGSGNTIYF. The CDR3 DNA sequence: TGCAGCGTTTTACAGGGGTCTGGAAACACCATATATTTT.

The chain joins TRBV7-6 to TRBJ1-1; possibly TRBD1 for D (5 bases). V gave up 1 base and J gave up 3 bases, with 6 bases separating them. The CDR3 loop spans 13 amino acids. Germline V gives CDR1 SGHVS, CDR2 FNYEAQ. Written as DNA, the CDR3 is TGTGCCAGCAGCTTAGGGGGGGACACTGAAGCTTTCTTT. Translation: CASSLGGDTEAFF.

The chain joins TRBV30 to TRBJ1-3, with TRBD1 identical over 9 bases. This CDR3 has 13 amino acids. Germline V gene lookup returns CDR1 GTSNPN and CDR2 SVGIG (reference sequence). V was clipped by 2 bases and J by 7 bases; unmatched bases: 3. The CDR3 DNA reads as TGTGCCTGGAGTAGGACAGGGGAGAACACCATATATTTT. Its translation: CAWSRTGENTIYF.

V is TRBV5-1 and J is TRBJ1-1; 11 bases line up with TRBD1. There are 15 residues in the CDR3. Trimming removed 3 bases from V and 4 bases from J; junction bases left unmatched: 5. Germline-derived CDR1 and CDR2 are SGHRS and YFSETQ. The DNA for the CDR3 is TGCGCCAGCAGCTCAGGACAGGGGGCGGGCACTGAAGCTTTCTTT. Translation gives CASSSGQGAGTEAFF.

This sequence joins TRBV30 and TRBJ1-6, with D maybe TRBD1 (5 bases). The V end was cut by 1 base, the J end by 9 bases, with 13 bases between. CDR1 is GTSNPN and CDR2 is SVGIG in the germline V gene (reference sequence). The CDR3 spans 14 residues. The CDR3 DNA follows: TGTGCCTGGAGTGGGTCGAGCAGGGTTTCACCCCTCCACTTT. It codes for CAWSGSSRVSPLHF.

The J gene is TRBJ1-1, the V gene TRBV5-1; D gene ambiguous. The CDR3 extends over 14 amino acids. Germline values: CDR1 SGHRS, CDR2 YFSETQ. V was cut by 0 bases and J by 7 bases, with 13 bases left in between. The CDR3 coding sequence is TGCGCCAGCAGCTTGGGTCGCGGGCAGGATGAAGCTTTCTTT. This codes for CASSLGRGQDEAFF.

V usage is TRBV3-1 (or the pseudogene TRBV3-2) and J usage is TRBJ2-5; TRBD1 matches 10 bases. Germline CDR1 and CDR2: LGHDT and YNNKEL (reference sequence). With 4 bases clipped from V and 4 bases from J, the junction kept 6 bases outside the gene matches. CDR3 length: 15 amino acids. CDR3 amino acids: CASSPPWTGGETQYF. The CDR3 DNA reads TGTGCCAGCAGCCCGCCCTGGACAGGGGGAGAGACCCAGTACTTC.

The chain joins TRBV4-1 to TRBJ2-7; TRBD2 aligns across 14 bases. CDR3 length equals 18 residues. The germline CDR1 and CDR2 sequences are MGHRA and YSYEKL. V trimming: 0 bases; J trimming: 1 base; junction bases outside the gene matches: 5. This CDR3 is CASSQESGTSGGSYEQYF. The DNA of the CDR3 is TGCGCCAGCAGCCAAGAATCCGGGACTAGCGGGGGTTCCTACGAGCAGTACTTC.